A single sample is the source of the 24 T cell receptor beta chains below, sequenced in a study of cytomegalovirus exposure and HLA in healthy donors. The PCR was carried out with 60 Vbeta primers and 13 Jbeta primers. The assay was immunoSEQ multiplex PCR, and TCRdb's table has in-frame clones only and misses some. This table holds fewer than 200,000 clones, over 80% found once. Sequencing was performed on PBMCs. These receptors were obtained from a woman aged 50 to 65 in good health and CMV-seropositive.

The chain joins TRBV11-3 to TRBJ2-5; TRBD1 matches at 9 bases. J was trimmed by 6 bases and V by 4 bases; bases with no gene match: 3. The CDR3 has 13 residues. Per the germline V gene, CDR1 is SGHNT and CDR2 is YENEEA. CDR3 protein: CASSSGQGQTQYF. Written as DNA, the CDR3 is TGTGCCAGCAGCTCGGGACAGGGACAGACCCAGTACTTC.

V gene TRBV30 combines with J gene TRBJ2-7; D is ambiguous. V dropped 0 bases and J dropped 3 bases, with 6 bases sitting between them. Looked up from germline, CDR1 is GTSNPN and CDR2 is SVGIG (reference sequence). The CDR3 sequence is 12 residues long. CDR3 nucleotides: TGTGCCTGGAGTGTACTCAACTACGAGCAGTACTTC. Amino acid sequence: CAWSVLNYEQYF.

J is TRBJ2-1 and V is TRBV14; 9 nucleotides line up with TRBD1. Germline CDR1 SGHDN, CDR2 FVKESK. The CDR3 sequence is 15 residues long. After removal of 3 bases from V and 5 bases from J, the junction contained 5 bases not matched to a gene. The CDR3 here is CASSQNRGPNNEQFF. CDR3 in DNA: TGTGCCAGCAGCCAGAACAGGGGGCCCAACAATGAGCAGTTCTTC. Full variable domain (rest looked up from reference TRBV14 and TRBJ2-1): EAGVTQFPSHSVIEKGQTVTLRCDPISGHDNLYWYRRVMGKEIKFLLHFVKESKQDESGMPNNRFLAERTGGTYSTLKVQPAELEDSGVYFCASSQNRGPNNEQFFGPGTRLTVL.

The V and J genes are TRBV7-2 and TRBJ1-3; D is undetermined. Per the germline V gene, CDR1 is SGHTA and CDR2 is FQGNSA. The germline V and J ends were trimmed by 5 bases and 3 bases, with 14 bases remaining between them. CDR3 length: 15 amino acids. The chain's CDR3 is CASSPPGVVGNTIYF. In DNA form, the CDR3 reads TGTGCCAGCAGCCCCCCCGGGGTAGTTGGAAACACCATATATTTT. The variable domain in full, completed from reference TRBV7-2 and TRBJ1-3, reads GAGVSQSPSNKVTEKGKDVELRCDPISGHTALYWYRQSLGQGLEFLIYFQGNSAPDKSGLPSDRFSAERTGGSVSTLTIQRTQQEDSAVYLCASSPPGVVGNTIYFGEGSWLTVV.

The chain has TRBV18 and TRBJ2-3; D gene unclear. The CDR3 has 13 residues. Germline loops: CDR1 KGHSH, CDR2 LQKENI. The germline V and J ends were trimmed by 5 bases and 3 bases, with 9 bases remaining between them. DNA for the CDR3: TGTGCCAGCTCAAAGACGGGTACAGATACGCAGTATTTT. Its protein product is CASSKTGTDTQYF.

The chain has TRBV7-8 and TRBJ1-5; D is perhaps TRBD1 (5 bases). Trimming took off 2 bases at V and 5 bases at J, with 7 bases between the two ends. This CDR3 has 13 residues. Germline loops: CDR1 SGHVS, CDR2 FQNEAQ. CDR3 nucleotide sequence: TGTGCCAGCAGCTTAAGGGGTTATCAGCCCCAGCATTTT. Translated, it gives CASSLRGYQPQHF.

The rearrangement links TRBV15 to TRBJ2-3; 8 nucleotides align to TRBD2. Trimming at V came to 1 base and at J to 1 base, leaving 4 bases not matched to a gene. There are 16 residues in the CDR3. Germline assignment: CDR1 LNHNV and CDR2 YYDKDF (reference sequence). The CDR3 here is CATSRGELAGTDTQYF. Here the CDR3 DNA reads TGTGCCACCAGCAGAGGTGAACTAGCGGGCACAGATACGCAGTATTTT.

The V gene is TRBV4-3, the J gene TRBJ2-1; TRBD1 aligns across 10 bases. CDR3 length: 16 residues. V was clipped by 1 base and J by 8 bases; unmatched bases: 8. Germline values: CDR1 LGHNA, CDR2 YSLEER. CDR3 DNA: TGCGCCAGCAGCCAAGTAGTGGGACAGGGGTATTATGAGCAGTTCTTC. Amino acid sequence: CASSQVVGQGYYEQFF.

The rearrangement joins TRBV28 to TRBJ1-2; no definite D call. The germline gives CDR1 MDHEN, CDR2 SYDVKM. The CDR3 extends over 13 amino acids. V lost 9 bases, J lost 4 bases, and 15 bases lay in between. The CDR3 coding sequence is TGTGCCAGTTTATCCGCCCTAGTCTATGGCTACACCTTC. This codes for CASLSALVYGYTF.

In this sample, this clone turned up a few times. The V and J genes are TRBV30 and TRBJ1-1; D not certain. Germline-derived CDR1 and CDR2 are GTSNPN and SVGIG (reference sequence). This CDR3 has 16 amino acids. Between the trimmed V and J ends, which lost 2 bases and 1 base, there was a span of 17 bases. This CDR3 reads CAWSPGSGQWNTEAFF. The CDR3 DNA reads as TGTGCCTGGAGTCCGGGATCCGGGCAATGGAACACTGAAGCTTTCTTT.

The genes are TRBV5-1 and TRBJ2-7; 8 bases align to TRBD1. Trimming at V came to 0 bases and at J to 0 bases, leaving 5 bases not matched to a gene. The CDR3 covers 16 residues. Per the germline V gene, CDR1 is SGHRS and CDR2 is YFSETQ. Here the CDR3 reads CASSLEPGGPSYEQYF. The CDR3 region has the DNA TGCGCCAGCAGCTTGGAGCCAGGGGGCCCCTCCTACGAGCAGTACTTC.

The chain joins TRBV19 to TRBJ2-7; TRBD1 might be the D (6 bases). Looked up from germline, CDR1 is LNHDA and CDR2 is SQIVND (reference sequence). The CDR3 has 15 amino acids. Trimming shortened V by 5 bases and J by 1 base, and 15 bases separated the two germline ends. CDR3 residues: CASSSQGQRSYEQYF. In DNA, the CDR3 is TGTGCCAGTAGTTCACAGGGCCAGAGGTCCTACGAGCAGTACTTC.

This clone was recorded only once. J is TRBJ1-2 and V is TRBV9; weak D call: TRBD1 (5 bases). Deletions cut 4 bases from V and 7 bases from J, with 23 bases between. The CDR3 runs 16 residues. In germline, CDR1 is SGDLS, CDR2 YYNGEE. In nucleotides, the CDR3 is TGTGCCAGCAGCTCTAACCCCGTTCTGGGGGGGGGTGGCTACACCTTC. Translating it yields CASSSNPVLGGGGYTF.

This sequence joins TRBV7-2 and TRBJ2-2; 7 bases agree with TRBD1. V dropped 7 bases and J dropped 1; count of bases not matched to a gene: 9. Per germline, CDR1 SGHTA and CDR2 FQGNSA. CDR3 length: 16 residues. This CDR3 is CASTPRGGGNTGELFF. The CDR3 DNA is TGTGCCAGCACGCCAAGAGGGGGCGGGAACACCGGGGAGCTGTTTTTT.

This clone has only one observation. The chain carries TRBV7-8 and TRBJ1-5, with D hard to call. This CDR3 has 17 residues. Trimming pared 0 bases from V and 3 bases from J, leaving 15 bases between. Germline V gene data show CDR1 as SGHVS and CDR2 as FQNEAQ. CDR3 protein: CASSLAVNRDNNQPQHF. The CDR3, as DNA: TGTGCCAGCAGCTTAGCGGTAAACCGGGATAACAATCAGCCCCAGCATTTT.

This rearrangement joins TRBV18 to TRBJ2-7, with 11 bases lining up with TRBD1. This CDR3 comprises 15 residues. V was clipped by 3 bases and J by 2 bases; unmatched bases: 3. Looked up from germline, CDR1 is KGHSH and CDR2 is LQKENI. CDR3 DNA: TGTGCCAGCTCACCGGGACAGGGGGGGACCTACGAGCAGTACTTC. Translating it yields CASSPGQGGTYEQYF. The variable domain in full, with the rest retrieved from reference TRBV18 and TRBJ2-7, is NAGVMQNPRHLVRRRGQEARLRCSPMKGHSHVYWYRQLPEEGLKFMVYLQKENIIDESGMPKERFSAEFPKEGPSILRIQQVVRGDSAAYFCASSPGQGGTYEQYFGPGTRLTVT.

This clone was counted a few times. V is TRBV29-1 and J is TRBJ2-3; 8 bases are shared with TRBD2. Unmatched junction bases numbered 4, after V lost 3 bases and J lost 2 bases. The length of the CDR3 is 14 residues. Germline lookup yields CDR1 SQVTM and CDR2 ANQGSEA. Written as DNA, the CDR3 is TGCAGCGTTGAGGCGGGGGGACTCACAGATACGCAGTATTTT. Amino acid sequence: CSVEAGGLTDTQYF.

This clone was observed once. The rearrangement joins TRBV11-2 to TRBJ2-1; TRBD1 matches 10 bases. V was clipped by 6 bases and J by 1 base; unmatched bases: 9. Germline CDR1 SGHAT, CDR2 FQNNGV. The CDR3 has 17 amino acids. The CDR3 loop reads CASSLTTGGGSYNEQFF. CDR3 coding DNA: TGTGCCAGCAGTTTGACGACAGGGGGCGGTTCCTACAATGAGCAGTTCTTC. Together with reference TRBV11-2 and TRBJ2-1, the CDR3 gives the full variable domain: EAGVAQSPRYKIIEKRQSVAFWCNPISGHATLYWYQQILGQGPKLLIQFQNNGVVDDSQLPKDRFSAERLKGVDSTLKIQPAKLEDSAVYLCASSLTTGGGSYNEQFFGPGTRLTVL.

As regards this clone: The sample has other DNA sequences that encode this CDR3 too. This rearrangement joins TRBV7-2 to TRBJ1-4, with D unclear. Germline V gives CDR1 SGHTA, CDR2 FQGNSA. Trimming cost V 2 bases and J 0 bases, with 7 bases left between them. CDR3 size: 15 residues. The CDR3: CASSLQATTNEKLFF. CDR3 sequence (DNA): TGTGCCAGCAGCTTACAAGCTACAACTAATGAAAAACTGTTTTTT.

This clone came up a few times. The rearrangement uses TRBV27 and TRBJ2-7, with TRBD1 matching 8 bases. Per germline, CDR1 MNHEY and CDR2 SMNVEV (reference sequence). This CDR3 has 15 amino acids. The trim removed 4 bases at V and 5 bases at J, leaving 10 bases unmatched. CDR3 residues: CASSSRTGWENEQYF. CDR3 DNA: TGTGCCAGCAGTTCCCGGACAGGGTGGGAAAACGAGCAGTACTTC.

This clone was picked up a small number of times. This chain uses TRBV10-3 with TRBJ1-4; tentatively, D is TRBD1 (6 bases). With 10 bases removed from V and 10 bases from J, the gap between germline ends came to 13 bases. The CDR3 contains 11 residues. CDR1 is ENHRY and CDR2 is SYGVKD in the germline V gene. The CDR3 is CASSDSLKLFF. CDR3 nucleotides: TGTGCCAGCTCGGACAGCTTAAAACTGTTTTTT.

The V and J genes are TRBV27 and TRBJ1-1, with no clear D. This CDR3 has 15 amino acids. Per germline, CDR1 MNHEY and CDR2 SMNVEV (reference sequence). V was cut by 4 bases and J by 7 bases, with 19 bases left in between. The DNA for the CDR3 is TGTGCCAGCAGTTCCCCCCCGGTCGGGATGAATGAAGCTTTCTTT. Translation: CASSSPPVGMNEAFF.

This chain links TRBV7-8 with TRBJ2-1; D is perhaps TRBD2 (6 bases). The CDR3 runs to 16 residues. From germline, CDR1 is SGHVS and CDR2 FQNEAQ. Trimming removed 11 bases from V and 5 bases from J, with 25 bases in between. CDR3 amino acids: CALGRGSILMDNEQFF. The DNA of the CDR3 is TGTGCCCTAGGGCGGGGTTCGATTCTTATGGACAATGAGCAGTTCTTC.

The chain employs TRBV7-2 and TRBJ2-3; D is possibly TRBD2 (5 bases). This CDR3 has 14 residues. Trimming stripped 3 bases from V and 4 bases from J, with 11 bases between. Per the germline V gene, CDR1 is SGHTA and CDR2 is FQGNSA. The DNA of the CDR3 is TGTGCCAGCAGCTTCATGGGGAGTTCAGATACGCAGTATTTT. This codes for CASSFMGSSDTQYF.